This T cell receptor beta chain stems from a study of T cells in Graves' hyperthyroidism and ophthalmopathy. Broader study findings: Researchers found most expanded thyroid clonotypes above 0.001 in blood as well.

In making diagnoses, clinical symptoms, serum thyroxine and TRAb, thyroid ultrasound and orbital computed tomography were all used. Germline V gene sequence: CDR1 SQVTM, CDR2 ANQGSEA. CDR3 length: 14 amino acids. Trimming shortened V by 4 bases and J by 2 bases, and 14 bases separated the two germline ends. It was RNA transcripts that yielded the amplified TCR beta CDR3 regions. When the TCR CDR3 underwent first-round RT-PCR, the HTBI primer set was used. TCRdb reprocessed the multiplex PCR reads via MiXCR and lists one record per CDR3 protein. Seen here are over 500,000 distinct CDR3 sequences, over 45% observed once, and the top ten hold 44%. With respect to this clonotype: Its antigen is undetermined.

The chain combines TRBV29-1 with TRBJ1-1; D perhaps matches TRBD1 (6 bases). The material sequenced was peripheral blood or thyroid tissue (not recorded which). This TCR came from an adult woman with Graves' disease, either hyperthyroidism or ophthalmopathy (not recorded which). The CDR3 reads CSVGQGPGNTEAFF. The CDR3, as DNA: TGCAGCGTTGGGCAGGGGCCGGGAAACACTGAAGCTTTCTTT.